This TCR beta chain emerged from a study of spatial heterogeneity in lung cancer. On the study more broadly: Combinations of a unique TCR and a UMI were tallied in raw reads, and on average each appeared more than ten times.

TCRdb re-derived calls from the 5' RACE reads in MiXCR, one entry per CDR3 protein. The sample lists roughly 120,000 distinct CDR3 sequences, about 12% occurring once. Study conclusions and caveats: Blood showed ubiquitous tumor TCRs more often at resection than at routine follow-up.

This clonotype showed up just a few times. Its antigen is not known. Time point defined: blood at routine non-recurrence follow-up after resection. Whole RNA, isolated from tumor, nontumor lung or frozen PBMC, was sequenced without prior sorting. The clonotype originates from a male donor with early-stage non-small cell lung cancer. Source: PBMCs, taken at follow-up.

CDR3 sequence: CSARDDGDNQPQHF. CDR3 nucleotide sequence: TGCAGTGCTAGAGACGACGGCGACAATCAGCCCCAGCATTTT. The chain has TRBV20-1 and TRBJ1-5; no clear D. Germline assignment: CDR1 DFQATT and CDR2 SNEGSKA (reference sequence). The CDR3 runs 14 residues. The V gene lost 0 bases and the J gene lost 3 bases, with 9 bases spanning the gap.